This passage covers 10 T cell receptor beta chains from one sample sequenced in a study of T cell clonality in common variable immunodeficiency. Data came from immunoSEQ multiplex PCR; TCRdb stores just in-frame clones and leaves some out. This sample carries roughly 52,000 clones, none of them present only once. Material: peripheral blood mononuclear cells. These receptors were collected from a person aged 18 to 70 in good health.

This clone was seen repeatedly, ten times or more. The CDR3 goes on 3 residues after the read ends, and that part is filled in from the germline J gene. The genes are TRBV12-5 and TRBJ2-3; D is uncertain. The germline CDR1 and CDR2 sequences are LGHNT and FRNRAP. The CDR3 consists of 12 residues. Trimming shortened V by 2 bases and J by 4 bases, and 4 bases separated the two germline ends. The CDR3 region is CASGLIADTQYF. Partial CDR3 DNA: TGTGCTAGTGGTTTGATCGCAGATACG.

This clone was recorded many times. The read stops 3 residues short of the end of the CDR3; the missing end is completed from the germline J gene. This chain uses TRBV30 with TRBJ2-7; TRBD1 aligns across 11 bases. The germline V gene has CDR1 GTSNPN and CDR2 SVGIG (reference sequence). The CDR3 runs to 16 residues. V lost 0 bases and J lost 5; bases outside the gene matches: 9. The CDR3 reads CAWSVRTGGAWDEQYF. The CDR3 bases that were read are TGTGCCTGGAGTGTAAGGACAGGGGGCGCCTGGGACGAG.

This clone was seen repeatedly, ten times or more. The read ends 3 residues early relative to the CDR3; the germline J gene fills the gap. J is TRBJ2-7 and V is TRBV7-3, with a weak D call TRBD2 (6 bases). The ends were cut back, 4 bases at V and 6 bases at J, with 19 bases in the middle. Germline V gives CDR1 SGHTA, CDR2 FQGTGA. CDR3 size: 15 residues. Here the CDR3 reads CASSSTGTSLREQYF. The part of the CDR3 DNA that was read is TGTGCCAGCAGCTCAACCGGGACTTCTCTACGCGAG.

This clone was recorded at least ten times. The CDR3 end is not reached by the read, which stops 3 residues before it; the germline J gene fills it in. The chain employs TRBV7-8 and TRBJ1-4, with TRBD1 as a possible D gene (5 bases). V was clipped by 5 bases and J by 4 bases, with 14 bases between them. The CDR3 has 15 amino acids. Germline loops: CDR1 SGHVS, CDR2 FQNEAQ. The CDR3 sequence is CASSPRGGSNEKLFF. CDR3 DNA (partial): TGTGCCAGCAGCCCGCGGGGGGGTAGTAATGAAAAA.

This clone came up a few times. The read terminates 3 residues before the CDR3 end, so the remaining end is supplied by the germline J gene. The gene calls are TRBV29-1 and TRBJ1-6; tentatively, D is TRBD1 (6 bases). Germline values: CDR1 SQVTM, CDR2 ANQGSEA. The CDR3 sequence is 13 residues long. V shed 6 bases and J shed 7 bases, with 13 bases lying between them. The CDR3 sequence is CSVGSGGNSPLHF. The sequenced part of the CDR3 DNA is TGCAGCGTGGGTTCGGGGGGCAATTCACCC.

As concerns this clone: This may arise from a read error, as a much more abundant clone is one base away. The read gets to within 3 residues of the CDR3 end, and the germline J gene fills in the rest. The same CDR3 arises from other DNA sequences in this sample as well. This chain links TRBV5-6 with TRBJ2-1; 9 positions agree with TRBD2. The CDR3 extends over 14 amino acids. Germline values: CDR1 SGHDT, CDR2 YYEEEE. The CDR3 sequence: CASSLAGAYNEQFF. CDR3 DNA (partial): TGCGCCAGCAGCTTAGCGGGAGCGTACAATGAG.

In this sample, this clone turned up many times. The read comes to an end 3 residues before the CDR3 does, leaving the germline J gene to fill in the end. V usage is TRBV20-1 and J usage is TRBJ2-3; TRBD2 matches at 7 bases. Trimming took 4 bases from V and 5 from J; bases not matched to a gene: 18. Germline loops: CDR1 DFQATT, CDR2 SNEGSKA (reference sequence). This CDR3 has 17 amino acids. The CDR3 DNA, read in part, is TGCAGTGCTATCTTCCGGGACTACACCACAGGAGGAGATACG. It specifies CSAIFRDYTTGGDT. The full CDR3 is CSAIFRDYTTGGDTQYF.

This clone was detected only a few times. The missing CDR3 end, 3 residues past where the read stops, is filled in from the germline J gene. The chain has TRBV20-1 and TRBJ2-3, with D perhaps TRBD2 (7 bases). Looked up from germline, CDR1 is DFQATT and CDR2 is SNEGSKA (reference sequence). This CDR3 comprises 16 residues. The sequenced CDR3 bases are TGCAGTGCGCTTGGGGGGGCGGCGGGCTCCCAAGAGACG. Protein sequence: CSALGGAAGSQET. In full, the CDR3 is CSALGGAAGSQETQYF.

This clone was recorded many times. The CDR3 extends 3 residues past the end of the read, so its final part is completed from the germline J gene. The rearrangement joins TRBV7-3 to TRBJ2-3; a possible D gene is TRBD1 (6 bases). The ends were cut back, 6 bases at V and 1 base at J, with 11 bases in the middle. The CDR3 has 14 amino acids. CDR1 is SGHTA and CDR2 is FQGTGA in the germline V gene. The CDR3 is CASSLAGGTDTQYF. The CDR3 bases that were read are TGTGCCAGCAGTCTTGCAGGGGGCACAGATACG.

This clone was observed many times. Read coverage stops 3 residues before the CDR3 terminus; the germline J gene supplies the remainder. This sequence joins TRBV7-3 and TRBJ2-2, with D perhaps given as TRBD1 or TRBD2 (5 bases each). The CDR3 runs to 15 residues. Germline lookup yields CDR1 SGHTA and CDR2 FQGTGA. V lost 2 bases and J lost 4, with 11 bases in between. The CDR3 bases that were read are TGTGCCAGCAGCTTAGAGGGGTTGCGCACCGGGGAG. This codes for CASSLEGLRTGE. The whole CDR3 reads CASSLEGLRTGELFF.